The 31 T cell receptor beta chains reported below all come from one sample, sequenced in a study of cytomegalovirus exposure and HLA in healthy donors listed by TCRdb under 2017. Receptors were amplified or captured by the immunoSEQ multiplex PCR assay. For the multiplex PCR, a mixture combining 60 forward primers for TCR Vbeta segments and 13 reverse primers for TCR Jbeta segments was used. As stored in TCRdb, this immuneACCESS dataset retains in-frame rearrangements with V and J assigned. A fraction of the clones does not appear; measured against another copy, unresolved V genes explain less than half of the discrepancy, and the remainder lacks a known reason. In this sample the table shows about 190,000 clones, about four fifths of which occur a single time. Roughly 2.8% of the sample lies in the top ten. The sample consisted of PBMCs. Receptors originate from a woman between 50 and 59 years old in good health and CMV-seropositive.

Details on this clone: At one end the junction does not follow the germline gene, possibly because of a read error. CDR3 residues: CSSSSQGFYGYTF. CDR3 DNA sequence: TGTTCCAGCAGCTCCCAGGGGTTTTATGGCTACACCTTC. The chain links TRBV7-9 to TRBJ1-2; perhaps TRBD1 as D (6 bases). The CDR3 extends over 13 amino acids. CDR1 and CDR2 from the germline V gene are SEHNR and FQNEAQ (reference sequence).

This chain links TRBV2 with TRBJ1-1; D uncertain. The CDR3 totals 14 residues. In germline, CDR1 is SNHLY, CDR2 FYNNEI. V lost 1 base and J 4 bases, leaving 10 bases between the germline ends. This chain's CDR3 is CASSEVGGLTEAFF. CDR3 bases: TGTGCCAGCAGTGAAGTAGGAGGCCTCACTGAAGCTTTCTTT.

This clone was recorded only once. CDR3 coding DNA: TGTGCCAGCAGCGGTACGGACAGGGACTTTTACGAGCAGTACTTC. Amino acid sequence: CASSGTDRDFYEQYF. The rearrangement joins TRBV7-9 to TRBJ2-7, with 8 bases matching TRBD1. The germline gives CDR1 SEHNR, CDR2 FQNEAQ (reference sequence). The CDR3 runs to 15 residues. V lost 5 bases, J lost 4 bases, and 10 bases stayed unmatched.

The CDR3: CASSVEARIGTEAFF. In DNA form, the CDR3 reads TGTGCCAGCAGCGTAGAGGCGAGGATCGGCACTGAAGCTTTCTTT. The V gene is TRBV9, the J gene TRBJ1-1; D is undetermined. Trimming shortened V by 0 bases and J by 4 bases, and 13 bases separated the two germline ends. CDR1 SGDLS and CDR2 YYNGEE come from the germline V gene. The CDR3 contains 15 residues.

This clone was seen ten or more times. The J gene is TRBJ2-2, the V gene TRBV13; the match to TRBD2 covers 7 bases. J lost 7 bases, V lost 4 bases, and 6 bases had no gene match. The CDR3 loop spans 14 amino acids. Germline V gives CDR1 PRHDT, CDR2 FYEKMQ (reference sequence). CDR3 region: CASSWGGKSGELFF. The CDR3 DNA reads TGTGCCAGCAGCTGGGGGGGGAAGAGCGGGGAGCTGTTTTTT.

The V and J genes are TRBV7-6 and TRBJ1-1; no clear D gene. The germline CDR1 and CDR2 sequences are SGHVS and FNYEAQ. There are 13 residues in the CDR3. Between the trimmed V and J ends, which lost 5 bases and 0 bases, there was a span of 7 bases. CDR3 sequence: CASSRDLNTEAFF. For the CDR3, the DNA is TGTGCCAGCAGCCGAGACTTGAACACTGAAGCTTTCTTT.

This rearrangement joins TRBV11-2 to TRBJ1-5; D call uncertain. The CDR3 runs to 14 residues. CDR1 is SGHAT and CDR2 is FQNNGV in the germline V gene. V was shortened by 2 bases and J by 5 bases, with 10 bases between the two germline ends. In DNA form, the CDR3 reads TGTGCCAGCAGCTTAAAGCTAGGTGATCAGCCCCAGCATTTT. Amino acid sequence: CASSLKLGDQPQHF.

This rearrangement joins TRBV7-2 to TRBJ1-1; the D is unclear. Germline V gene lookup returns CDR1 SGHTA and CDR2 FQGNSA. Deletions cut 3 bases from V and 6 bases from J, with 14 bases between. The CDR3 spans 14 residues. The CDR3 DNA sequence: TGTGCCAGCAGCTTCGGAGGCTCGGACGCTGAAGCTTTCTTT. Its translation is CASSFGGSDAEAFF.

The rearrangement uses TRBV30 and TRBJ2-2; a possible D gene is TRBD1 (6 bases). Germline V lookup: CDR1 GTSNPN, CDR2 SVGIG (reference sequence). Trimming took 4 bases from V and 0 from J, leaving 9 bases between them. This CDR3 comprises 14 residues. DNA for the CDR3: TGTGCCTGGAAGGGGACAACGAACACCGGGGAGCTGTTTTTT. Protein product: CAWKGTTNTGELFF.

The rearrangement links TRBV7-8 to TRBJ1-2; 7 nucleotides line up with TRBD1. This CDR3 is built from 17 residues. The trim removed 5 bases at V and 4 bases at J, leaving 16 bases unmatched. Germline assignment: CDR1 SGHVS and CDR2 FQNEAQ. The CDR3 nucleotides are TGTGCCAGCAGCCCGACAGGGACACTCCAACGGCCCTATGGCTACACCTTC. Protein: CASSPTGTLQRPYGYTF.

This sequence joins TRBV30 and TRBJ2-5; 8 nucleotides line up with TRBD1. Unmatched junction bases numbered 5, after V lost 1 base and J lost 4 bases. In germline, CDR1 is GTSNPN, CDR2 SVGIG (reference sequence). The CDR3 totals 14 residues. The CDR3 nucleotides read TGTGCCTGGAGTGCCCAAACAGGGGGAGAGACCCAGTACTTC. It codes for CAWSAQTGGETQYF.

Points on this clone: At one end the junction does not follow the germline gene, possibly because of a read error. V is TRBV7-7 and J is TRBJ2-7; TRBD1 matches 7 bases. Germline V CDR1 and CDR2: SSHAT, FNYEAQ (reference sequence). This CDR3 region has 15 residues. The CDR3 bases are TGTGCTAGCAGCCTAGAACAGGGGCCCACCTACGAGCAGTACTTC. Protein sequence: CASSLEQGPTYEQYF.

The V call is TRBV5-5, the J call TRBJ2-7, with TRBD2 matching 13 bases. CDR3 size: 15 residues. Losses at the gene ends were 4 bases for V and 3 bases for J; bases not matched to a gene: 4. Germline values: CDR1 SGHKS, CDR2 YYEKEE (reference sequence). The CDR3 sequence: CASSLGTSGDYEQYF. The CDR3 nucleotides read TGTGCCAGCAGCCTCGGGACTAGCGGGGACTACGAGCAGTACTTC.

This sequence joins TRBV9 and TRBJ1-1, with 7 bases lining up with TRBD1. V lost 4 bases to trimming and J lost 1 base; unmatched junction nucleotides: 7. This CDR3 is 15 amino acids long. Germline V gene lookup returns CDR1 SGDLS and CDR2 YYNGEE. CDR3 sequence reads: CASSPRQGPNTEAFF. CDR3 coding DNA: TGTGCCAGCAGCCCCCGACAGGGTCCGAACACTGAAGCTTTCTTT. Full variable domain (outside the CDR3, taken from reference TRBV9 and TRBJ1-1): DSGVTQTPKHLITATGQRVTLRCSPRSGDLSVYWYQQSLDQGLQFLIQYYNGEERAKGNILERFSAQQFPDLHSELNLSSLELGDSALYFCASSPRQGPNTEAFFGQGTRLTVV.

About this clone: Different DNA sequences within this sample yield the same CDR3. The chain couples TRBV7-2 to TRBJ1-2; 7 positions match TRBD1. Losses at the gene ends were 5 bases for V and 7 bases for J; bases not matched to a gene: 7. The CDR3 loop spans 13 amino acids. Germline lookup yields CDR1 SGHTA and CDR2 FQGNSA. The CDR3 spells CASSPGAGGGYTF. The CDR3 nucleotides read TGTGCCAGCAGCCCCGGGGCAGGGGGTGGCTACACCTTC.

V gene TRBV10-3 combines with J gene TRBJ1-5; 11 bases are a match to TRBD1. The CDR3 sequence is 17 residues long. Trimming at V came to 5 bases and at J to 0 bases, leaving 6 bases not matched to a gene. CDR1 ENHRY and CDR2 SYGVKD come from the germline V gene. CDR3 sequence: CAISPGTGGHSNQPQHF. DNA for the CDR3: TGTGCCATCAGTCCCGGGACAGGGGGTCATAGCAATCAGCCCCAGCATTTT.

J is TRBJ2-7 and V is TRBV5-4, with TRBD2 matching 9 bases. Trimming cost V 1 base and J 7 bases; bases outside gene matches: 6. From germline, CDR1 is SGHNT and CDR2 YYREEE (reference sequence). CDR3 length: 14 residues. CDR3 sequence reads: CASSLKRGAGEQYF. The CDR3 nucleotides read TGTGCCAGCAGCTTGAAGCGGGGGGCGGGGGAGCAGTACTTC.

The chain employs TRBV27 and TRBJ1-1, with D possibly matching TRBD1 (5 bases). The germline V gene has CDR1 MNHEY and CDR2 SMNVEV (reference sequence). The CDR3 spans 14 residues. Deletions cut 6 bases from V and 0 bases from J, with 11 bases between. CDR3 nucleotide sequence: TGTGCCAGCAGCAACAGGAATCTGAACACTGAAGCTTTCTTT. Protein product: CASSNRNLNTEAFF.

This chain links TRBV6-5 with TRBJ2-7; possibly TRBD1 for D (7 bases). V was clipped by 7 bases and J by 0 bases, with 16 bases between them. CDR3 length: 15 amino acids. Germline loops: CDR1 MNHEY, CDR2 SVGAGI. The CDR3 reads CASTGGGGLSYEQYF. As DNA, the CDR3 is TGTGCCAGCACCGGCGGAGGGGGCCTCTCCTACGAGCAGTACTTC.

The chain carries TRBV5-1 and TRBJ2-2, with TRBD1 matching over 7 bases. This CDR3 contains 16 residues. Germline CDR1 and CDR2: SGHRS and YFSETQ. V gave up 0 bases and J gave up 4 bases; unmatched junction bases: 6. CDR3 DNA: TGCGCCAGCAGCTTGGCCTCAGACAGGGCCACCGGGGAGCTGTTTTTT. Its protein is CASSLASDRATGELFF.

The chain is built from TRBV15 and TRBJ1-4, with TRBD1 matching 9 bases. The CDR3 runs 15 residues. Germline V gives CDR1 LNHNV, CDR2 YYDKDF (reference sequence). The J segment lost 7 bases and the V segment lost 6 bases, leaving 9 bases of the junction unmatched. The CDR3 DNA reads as TGTGCCACCAGATACGACAGGGGGGTTGGTGAAAAACTGTTTTTT. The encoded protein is CATRYDRGVGEKLFF.

The CDR3 nucleotides read TGTGCCAGCAGCTTAAACCCAGGGGGCTATGGCTACACCTTC. This sequence encodes CASSLNPGGYGYTF. The V gene is TRBV11-3, the J gene TRBJ1-2, with 7 bases that match TRBD1. V shed 2 bases and J 4 bases; nucleotides not matched to a gene: 4. From germline, CDR1 is SGHNT and CDR2 YENEEA. The CDR3 sequence is 14 residues long.

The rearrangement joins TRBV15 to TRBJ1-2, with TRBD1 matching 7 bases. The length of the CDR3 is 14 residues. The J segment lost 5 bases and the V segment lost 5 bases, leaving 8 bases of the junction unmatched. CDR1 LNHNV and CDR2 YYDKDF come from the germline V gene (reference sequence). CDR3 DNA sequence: TGTGCCACCAGCCCCGAACAGGGGAGGTATGGCTACACCTTC. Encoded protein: CATSPEQGRYGYTF.

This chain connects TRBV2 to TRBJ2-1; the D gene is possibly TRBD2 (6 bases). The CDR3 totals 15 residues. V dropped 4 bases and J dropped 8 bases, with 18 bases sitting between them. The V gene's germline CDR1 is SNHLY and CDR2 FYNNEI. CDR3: CASSVGGLVGDEQFF. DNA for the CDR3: TGTGCCAGCAGTGTGGGAGGTCTAGTAGGCGATGAGCAGTTCTTC.

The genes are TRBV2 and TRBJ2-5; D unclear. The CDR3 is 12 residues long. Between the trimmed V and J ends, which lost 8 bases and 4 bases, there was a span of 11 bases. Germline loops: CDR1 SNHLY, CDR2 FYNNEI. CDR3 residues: CASDNARETQYF. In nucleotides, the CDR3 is TGTGCCAGCGACAATGCACGAGAGACCCAGTACTTC.

The CDR3 loop is CASSQAGEGNTIYF. The CDR3 DNA reads as TGTGCCAGCAGCCAGGCAGGGGAAGGAAACACCATATATTTT. The chain joins TRBV28 to TRBJ1-3; the D gene is possibly TRBD1 (6 bases). Germline V gives CDR1 MDHEN, CDR2 SYDVKM. Trimming cost V 6 bases and J 4 bases, with 13 bases left between them. The CDR3 spans 14 residues.

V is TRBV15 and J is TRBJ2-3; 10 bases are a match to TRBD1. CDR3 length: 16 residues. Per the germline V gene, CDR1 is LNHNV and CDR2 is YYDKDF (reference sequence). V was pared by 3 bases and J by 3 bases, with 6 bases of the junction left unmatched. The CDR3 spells CATSSQTGGITDTQYF. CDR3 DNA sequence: TGTGCCACCAGCAGCCAGACAGGGGGCATAACAGATACGCAGTATTTT. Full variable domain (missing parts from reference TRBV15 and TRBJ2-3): DAMVIQNPRYQVTQFGKPVTLSCSQTLNHNVMYWYQQKSSQAPKLLFHYYDKDFNNEADTPDNFQSRRPNTSFCFLDIRSPGLGDTAMYLCATSSQTGGITDTQYFGPGTRLTVL.

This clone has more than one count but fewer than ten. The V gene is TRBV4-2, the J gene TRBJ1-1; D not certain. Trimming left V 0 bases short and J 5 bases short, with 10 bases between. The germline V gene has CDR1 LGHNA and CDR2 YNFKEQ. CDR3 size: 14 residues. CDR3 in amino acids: CASSQDFGKTEAFF. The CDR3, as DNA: TGTGCCAGCAGCCAAGATTTCGGGAAGACTGAAGCTTTCTTT.

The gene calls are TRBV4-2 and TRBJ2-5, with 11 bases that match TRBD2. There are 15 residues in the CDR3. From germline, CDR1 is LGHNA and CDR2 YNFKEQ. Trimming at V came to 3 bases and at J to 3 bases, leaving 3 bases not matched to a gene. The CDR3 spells CASSHPTSGEETQYF. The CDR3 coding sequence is TGTGCCAGCAGCCACCCGACTAGCGGGGAAGAGACCCAGTACTTC.

CDR3 coding DNA: TGTGCCAGCAGTCCGGGGGGAGGGGGATACGCAGATACGCAGTATTTT. It specifies CASSPGGGGYADTQYF. The chain has TRBV28 and TRBJ2-3; tentatively, D is TRBD2 (7 bases). Germline lookup yields CDR1 MDHEN and CDR2 SYDVKM. This CDR3 region has 16 residues. The germline V and J ends were trimmed by 5 bases and 4 bases, with 19 bases remaining between them.

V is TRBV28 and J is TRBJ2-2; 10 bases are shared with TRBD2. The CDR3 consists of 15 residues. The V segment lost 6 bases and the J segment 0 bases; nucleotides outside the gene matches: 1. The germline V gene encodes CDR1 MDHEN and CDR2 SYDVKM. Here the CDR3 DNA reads TGTGCCAGCAGCCTAGCGGGAGCGAACACCGGGGAGCTGTTTTTT. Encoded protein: CASSLAGANTGELFF.